This T cell receptor beta chain is drawn from a study of shared T cell receptors in the human thymus. Sequencing used immunoSEQ multiplex PCR; TCRdb keeps in-frame clones, though not all of them. The sample includes 630,000 or so clones, more than 70% of them seen just once. V dropped 1 base and J dropped 2; count of bases not matched to a gene: 15. The CDR3 contains 19 residues. Germline V gives CDR1 SGHRS, CDR2 YFSETQ. These data were also reused for a study on human thymus T cells. That publication notes: Apparent bias marked the V and J gene usage of thymic and blood repertoires.

Input material: thymocytes. The chain uses TRBV5-1 and TRBJ1-3; TRBD1 matches 7 bases. The sequence derives from a boy younger than two with a congenital heart defect. CDR3 sequence reads: CASSLSPARQGLTGNTIYF. The CDR3 coding sequence is TGCGCCAGCAGCTTGTCCCCTGCAAGACAGGGTTTAACTGGAAACACCATATATTTT.